This entry lists 18 T cell receptor beta chains sequenced from one sample in a study of shared clonotypes between healthy human individuals. Libraries were prepared by immunoSEQ multiplex PCR; TCRdb keeps only in-frame clonotypes and omits some of them. The sample has about 2 million clones, about 95% seen once. Positively selected for CCR7, the CD45RO-negative cells used as naive CD8 cells excluded terminally differentiated effector memory CD45RA+ cells. Sequencing was carried out using naive CD8+ T cells sorted from blood. Source of these receptors: a man younger than 35 in good health.

The V and J genes are TRBV12-5 and TRBJ2-2, with a tentative D call TRBD2 (6 bases). The CDR3 runs to 15 residues. V shed 7 bases and J shed 0 bases, with 12 bases lying between them. Germline loops: CDR1 LGHNT, CDR2 FRNRAP. The CDR3 reads CASDPGLPNTGELFF. In DNA, the CDR3 is TGTGCTAGTGACCCGGGACTTCCGAACACCGGGGAGCTGTTTTTT. The full variable domain, in which reference TRBV12-5 and TRBJ2-2 provide the parts outside the CDR3, is DARVTQTPRHKVTEMGQEVTMRCQPILGHNTVFWYRQTMMQGLELLAYFRNRAPLDDSGMPKDRFSAEMPDATLATLKIQPSEPRDSAVYFCASDPGLPNTGELFFGEGSRLTVL.

The chain uses TRBV7-9 and TRBJ2-1; TRBD2 matches at 9 bases. V was clipped by 7 bases and J by 5 bases; unmatched bases: 15. The CDR3 loop spans 17 amino acids. In germline, CDR1 is SEHNR, CDR2 FQNEAQ (reference sequence). As DNA, the CDR3 is TGTGCCAGCACCTCAGGGGCGGGAGGGCGTCTACACAATGAGCAGTTCTTC. Protein: CASTSGAGGRLHNEQFF.

The chain carries TRBV6-1 and TRBJ2-7; 8 bases map to TRBD1. V was pared by 4 bases and J by 2 bases, with 10 bases of the junction left unmatched. Germline V gives CDR1 MNHNS, CDR2 SASEGT. The CDR3 runs 16 residues. CDR3 sequence reads: CASSARRDRSTYEQYF. For the CDR3, the DNA is TGTGCCAGCAGTGCACGCCGGGACAGGTCTACCTACGAGCAGTACTTC.

The CDR3 loop is CSVVTREGHEQFF. In DNA form, the CDR3 reads TGCAGCGTTGTAACGCGGGAGGGCCATGAGCAGTTCTTC. V usage is TRBV29-1 and J usage is TRBJ2-1, with TRBD2 matching over 9 bases. With V trimmed by 4 bases and J by 8 bases, 6 bases remained unmatched. There are 13 residues in the CDR3. Germline loops: CDR1 SQVTM, CDR2 ANQGSEA.

CDR3 DNA: TGTGCCAGCAGCGCCCCGTACGAAGGAGAAAAACTGTTTTTT. It is translated as CASSAPYEGEKLFF. The chain couples TRBV5-6 to TRBJ1-4, with D uncertain. Germline lookup yields CDR1 SGHDT and CDR2 YYEEEE. The ends were cut back, 4 bases at V and 8 bases at J, with 15 bases in the middle. The CDR3 totals 14 residues.

This chain links TRBV4-1 with TRBJ2-1; D is ambiguous. CDR1 is MGHRA and CDR2 is YSYEKL in the germline V gene. The CDR3 runs 15 residues. V dropped 5 bases and J dropped 0 bases, with 11 bases sitting between them. CDR3 residues: CASSSAQPSYNEQFF. The CDR3 coding sequence is TGCGCCAGCAGCAGCGCACAGCCCTCCTACAATGAGCAGTTCTTC.

This rearrangement joins TRBV5-8 to TRBJ2-5; TRBD2 aligns across 8 bases. Looked up from germline, CDR1 is SGHTS and CDR2 is YDEGEE. The CDR3 consists of 14 residues. Germline trimming cut 2 bases from V and 4 bases from J; bases unmatched to any gene: 4. The CDR3 region has the DNA TGTGCCAGCAGCTTTGAAGCGGGGGTAGAGACCCAGTACTTC. Its translation is CASSFEAGVETQYF.

This chain connects TRBV29-1 to TRBJ1-5, with a weak D call TRBD1 (5 bases). CDR1 and CDR2 (germline): SQVTM, ANQGSEA. The CDR3 sequence is 12 residues long. Between the trimmed V and J ends, which lost 6 bases and 6 bases, there was a span of 12 bases. The CDR3 protein is CSVGELGQPQHF. CDR3 DNA: TGCAGCGTGGGGGAGTTAGGTCAGCCCCAGCATTTT.

As for this clone: In the same sample, other DNA sequences code for this CDR3. The genes are TRBV5-6 and TRBJ2-7; no clear D. Germline V gives CDR1 SGHDT, CDR2 YYEEEE. V gave up 0 bases and J gave up 1 base, with 11 bases separating them. The CDR3 is 15 residues long. DNA for the CDR3: TGTGCCAGCAGCTTGGGGACCGCCTCATCCTACGAGCAGTACTTC. Amino acid sequence: CASSLGTASSYEQYF.

As for this clone: The sample carries other DNA sequences with the same CDR3. The rearrangement links TRBV30 to TRBJ1-1; D is ambiguous. The CDR3 extends over 12 amino acids. Deletions cut 0 bases from V and 4 bases from J, with 6 bases between. CDR1 and CDR2 from the germline V gene are GTSNPN and SVGIG (reference sequence). As DNA, the CDR3 is TGTGCCTGGAGTGTACTGGTCACTGAAGCTTTCTTT. As protein: CAWSVLVTEAFF.

The CDR3 DNA reads TGTGCCAGCAGCCCATTAGAGGGGTCCGAAGCTTTCTTT. Its protein is CASSPLEGSEAFF. V and J are TRBV7-8 and TRBJ1-1, with D possibly matching TRBD1 (5 bases). Trimming took 5 bases from V and 8 from J, leaving 15 bases between them. CDR3 length: 13 amino acids. The germline V gene encodes CDR1 SGHVS and CDR2 FQNEAQ.

The V gene is TRBV29-1, the J gene TRBJ2-4; the D is unclear. Germline CDR1 SQVTM, CDR2 ANQGSEA. Trimming took 0 bases from V and 1 from J, leaving 10 bases between them. The length of the CDR3 is 15 residues. The CDR3 DNA reads TGCAGCGTTGAAGATTCCAGCGTGGCCAAAAACATTCAGTACTTC. Translation: CSVEDSSVAKNIQYF.

This clone appeared a single time. This rearrangement joins TRBV7-9 to TRBJ2-5, with TRBD2 matching over 7 bases. This CDR3 has 15 residues. Germline values: CDR1 SEHNR, CDR2 FQNEAQ (reference sequence). V shed 4 bases and J 5 bases; nucleotides not matched to a gene: 10. CDR3 in amino acids: CASSYVSTSVETQYF. The CDR3 DNA is TGTGCCAGCAGCTATGTCTCAACTAGCGTGGAGACCCAGTACTTC.

This clone showed up just once. The chain recombines TRBV5-6 with TRBJ2-7, with D perhaps matching TRBD1 (6 bases). This CDR3 spans 13 amino acids. Germline lookup yields CDR1 SGHDT and CDR2 YYEEEE. V lost 4 bases to trimming and J lost 2 bases, with 10 bases between them. This chain's CDR3 is CASSPQGPYEQYF. The CDR3 nucleotides read TGTGCCAGCAGCCCTCAGGGGCCCTACGAGCAGTACTTC.

Concerning this clone itself: A much larger clonotype is one base distant, so this may be a read error. The same CDR3 can be traced to other DNA sequences in this sample. The genes are TRBV7-9 and TRBJ2-7; D gene ambiguous. The CDR3 has 11 residues. Trimming cost V 4 bases and J 3 bases, with 4 bases left between them. Germline V lookup: CDR1 SEHNR, CDR2 FQNEAQ (reference sequence). The CDR3 sequence: CASSSIYEQYF. For the CDR3, the DNA is TGTGCCAGCAGCTCCATCTACGAGCAGTACTTC.

This sequence joins TRBV5-1 and TRBJ2-1; D is possibly TRBD1 or TRBD2 (5 bases each). V was clipped by 6 bases and J by 5 bases, with 12 bases between them. The germline V gene has CDR1 SGHRS and CDR2 YFSETQ. The CDR3 covers 13 residues. CDR3: CASNPGTNNEQFF. The CDR3 DNA follows: TGCGCCAGCAACCCCGGGACGAACAATGAGCAGTTCTTC.

V gene TRBV5-4 combines with J gene TRBJ2-3, with D possibly being TRBD2 (7 bases). The CDR3 is made up of 15 amino acids. Deletions cut 2 bases from V and 6 bases from J, with 16 bases between. From germline, CDR1 is SGHNT and CDR2 YYREEE (reference sequence). The CDR3 protein is CASSFQGGRGDTQYF. CDR3 DNA sequence: TGTGCCAGCAGCTTCCAAGGTGGGAGGGGGGATACGCAGTATTTT.

The chain uses TRBV10-3 and TRBJ2-1, with 9 bases lining up with TRBD2. Germline V CDR1 and CDR2: ENHRY, SYGVKD. V dropped 5 bases and J dropped 8; count of bases not matched to a gene: 1. CDR3 length equals 12 residues. The CDR3 sequence: CAISPSGDEQFF. CDR3 DNA sequence: TGTGCCATCAGTCCTAGCGGGGATGAGCAGTTCTTC.